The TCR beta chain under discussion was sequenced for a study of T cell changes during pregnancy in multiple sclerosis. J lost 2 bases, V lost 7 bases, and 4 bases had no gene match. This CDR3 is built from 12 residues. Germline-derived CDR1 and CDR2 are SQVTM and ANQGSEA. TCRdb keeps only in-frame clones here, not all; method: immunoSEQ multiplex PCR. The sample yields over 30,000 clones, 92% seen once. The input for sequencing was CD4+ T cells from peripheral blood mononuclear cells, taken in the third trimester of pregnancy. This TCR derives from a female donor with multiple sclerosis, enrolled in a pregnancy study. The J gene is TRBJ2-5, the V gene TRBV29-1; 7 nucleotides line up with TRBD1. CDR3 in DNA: TGCAGCGGACGACAGGGACAAGAGACCCAGTACTTC. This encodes CSGRQGQETQYF.